This TCR beta chain was found in a study of CXCR3-negative and CXCR3-positive naive CD8 T cells. Germline CDR1 is MDHEN and CDR2 is SYDVKM. CDR3 length: 16 residues. Study results and limitations: Higher TRB CDR3 hydrophobicity marked CXCR3-positive naive cells relative to CXCR3-negative naive cells.

The libraries of TRB cDNA were constructed through 5' RACE using UMI labels. TCRdb re-called the 5' RACE reads; every CDR3 protein appears as one record, without DNA. The sample totals about 90,000 distinct CDR3 sequences; its top ten clones hold nearly 0.85%. Worth noting for this clonotype: Antigen unknown.

The receptor's source is a human donor in good health. Some clones in this sample may be carry-over from other donors' samples. The V and J genes are TRBV28 and TRBJ2-2; TCRdb picks TRBD2, but there is no DNA to check that call. Sample: naive CXCR3+ CD8+ T cells from blood. As for subset: CD45RO-CCR7+CD27+CD95- naive CD8+ T cells expressing CXCR3 (TNR3+). The CDR3 spells CASRHAGTSHSGELFF.